Each of the 11 T cell receptor beta chains below was sequenced from the same sample in a study of identical twins. TCRdb called the 5' RACE reads again in MiXCR, with one record for every CDR3 protein. The data show roughly 750,000 distinct CDR3 sequences, 21% seen once. These sequences were also reported in another study, on T cells expressing NK-cell markers.

The sample was PBMCs. Every receptor here comes from a woman aged 18-35 years in good health.

The genes are TRBV7-2 and TRBJ1-2; the D gene is possibly TRBD1 (6 bases). V was cut by 5 bases and J by 4 bases, with 17 bases left in between. Germline-derived CDR1 and CDR2 are SGHTA and FQGNSA. The CDR3 is 15 residues long. CDR3 sequence (DNA): TGTGCCAGCAGCCCGAGGGGGGGCGGTGGCTATGGCTACACCTTC. This sequence encodes CASSPRGGGGYGYTF.

The J gene is TRBJ2-5, the V gene TRBV20-1; D is ambiguous. Trimming cost V 7 bases and J 0 bases, with 6 bases left between them. The V gene's germline CDR1 is DFQATT and CDR2 SNEGSKA (reference sequence). The CDR3 has 11 amino acids. CDR3 bases: TGCAGTGGACGGTACCAAGAGACCCAGTACTTC. This codes for CSGRYQETQYF.

This clonotype was observed at least ten times. V and J are TRBV12-3 or TRBV12-4 and TRBJ2-7, with no clear D. This CDR3 has 13 residues. The V end lost 2 bases, the J end lost 3 bases, and 8 bases lay between the germline ends. The CDR3 spells CASSLKVGYEQYF. In DNA, the CDR3 is TGTGCCAGCAGTTTAAAAGTTGGCTACGAGCAGTACTTC.

The chain uses TRBV20-1 and TRBJ2-3; 11 bases fit TRBD2. CDR1 and CDR2 from the germline V gene are DFQATT and SNEGSKA (reference sequence). The V gene end was trimmed by 4 bases and the J gene end by 1 base; junction bases not matched to a gene: 10. The CDR3 runs 17 residues. The chain's CDR3 is CSATTSGRSSGTDTQYF. Here the CDR3 DNA reads TGCAGTGCTACTACTAGCGGGAGATCCTCTGGCACAGATACGCAGTATTTT.

This clonotype was counted a few times. The V call is TRBV20-1, the J call TRBJ1-2; tentative D call: TRBD1 (6 bases). This CDR3 contains 16 residues. The ends were cut back, 0 bases at V and 0 bases at J, with 14 bases in the middle. The germline V gene has CDR1 DFQATT and CDR2 SNEGSKA (reference sequence). CDR3 in amino acids: CSARDHSRGANYGYTF. CDR3 nucleotides: TGCAGTGCTAGAGATCATAGTAGGGGGGCTAACTATGGCTACACCTTC.

V usage is TRBV4-3 and J usage is TRBJ2-3; 7 nucleotides agree with TRBD2. CDR3 length: 16 residues. Germline V gene data show CDR1 as LGHNA and CDR2 as YSLEER. J lost 3 bases, V lost 6 bases, and 12 bases had no gene match. CDR3 protein: CASSQKTRGGTDTQYF. CDR3 sequence (DNA): TGCGCCAGCAGTCAAAAAACTCGCGGGGGAACAGATACGCAGTATTTT.

This clonotype occurred a few times. The chain joins TRBV20-1 to TRBJ2-5; D remains unclear. CDR1 and CDR2 (germline): DFQATT, SNEGSKA (reference sequence). V dropped 5 bases and J dropped 0 bases, with 13 bases sitting between them. This CDR3 region has 14 residues. CDR3 protein: CSAGKTVYQETQYF. The CDR3 DNA reads TGCAGTGCTGGGAAAACAGTGTACCAAGAGACCCAGTACTTC.

This clonotype turned up a few times. The V and J genes are TRBV7-9 and TRBJ2-1, with 13 positions matching TRBD2. Trimming removed 5 bases from V and 7 bases from J; junction bases left unmatched: 11. CDR3 length: 17 amino acids. In germline, CDR1 is SEHNR, CDR2 FQNEAQ (reference sequence). The CDR3 reads CASSPPRLAGGPNEQFF. CDR3 nucleotides: TGTGCCAGCAGCCCACCCCGACTAGCGGGGGGTCCTAATGAGCAGTTCTTC.

This clonotype was counted only a few times. The rearrangement links TRBV27 to TRBJ2-7; a possible D gene is TRBD2 (6 bases). V gave up 5 bases and J gave up 4 bases, with 9 bases separating them. Germline-derived CDR1 and CDR2 are MNHEY and SMNVEV (reference sequence). The CDR3 is 12 amino acids. This CDR3 is CASSRGIYEQYF. The CDR3 coding sequence is TGTGCCAGCAGTCGGGGGATATACGAGCAGTACTTC.

V is TRBV4-3 and J is TRBJ2-7; D remains ambiguous. V gave up 0 bases and J gave up 4 bases, with 10 bases separating them. CDR1 and CDR2 (germline): LGHNA, YSLEER. CDR3 length: 14 residues. The CDR3 nucleotides read TGCGCCAGCAGCCAAGAAAGTATCGGGTACGAGCAGTACTTC. Its protein product is CASSQESIGYEQYF.

This clonotype was counted only a few times. The chain recombines TRBV20-1 with TRBJ2-5; D uncertain. Trimming pared 6 bases from V and 1 base from J, leaving 9 bases between. Germline values: CDR1 DFQATT, CDR2 SNEGSKA (reference sequence). CDR3 length: 12 amino acids. CDR3 loop: CSALLLQETQYF. CDR3 nucleotides: TGCAGTGCGCTACTCCTCCAAGAGACCCAGTACTTC.